These 7 T cell receptor beta chains were all obtained from the same sample, sequenced in a study of glioma-infiltrating T cells. TCR alpha and beta CDR3 regions were amplified from RNA using iRepertoire nested multiplex PCR. TCRdb fed the multiplex PCR reads into MiXCR, producing one record per CDR3 protein. The data show 100,000 to 150,000 distinct CDR3 sequences, roughly 24% seen once. The specimen was glioma tissue, nonneoplastic brain tissue, or PBMCs (not recorded which). The receptor source for this set is a human donor with low-grade glioma or glioblastoma, undergoing nonglioma brain surgery, or in good health (not recorded which).

As concerns this clonotype: Since a much larger clone is just one base distant, this may be a read error. J is TRBJ2-7 and V is TRBV6-1; no definite D call. The CDR3 has 12 amino acids. The V end lost 6 bases, the J end lost 5 bases, and 11 bases lay between the germline ends. Germline V gives CDR1 MNHNS, CDR2 SASEGT. CDR3 sequence (DNA): TGTGCCAGCAGCCCCGCGTTTAACGAGCAGTACTTC. Translation gives CASSPAFNEQYF.

As to this clonotype: This may be a read error: a much more frequent sequence differs by one nucleotide. The chain is built from TRBV15 and TRBJ1-1; D uncertain. This CDR3 contains 13 residues. The V gene's germline CDR1 is LNHNV and CDR2 YYDKDF (reference sequence). Written as DNA, the CDR3 is TGTACCACCAGCAGAGAGACGAACACTGAAGCTTTCTTT. Translation: CTTSRETNTEAFF. Variable domain in full (rest from reference TRBV15 and TRBJ1-1): DAMVIQNPRYQVTQFGKPVTLSCSQTLNHNVMYWYQQKSSQAPKLLFHYYDKDFNNEADTPDNFQSRRPNTSFCFLDIRSPGLGDTAMYLCTTSRETNTEAFFGQGTRLTVV.

This clonotype was observed at least ten times. The V gene is TRBV5-1, the J gene TRBJ2-7; TRBD1 is a possible D gene (5 bases). Germline loops: CDR1 SGHRS, CDR2 YFSETQ. Trimming shortened V by 5 bases and J by 3 bases, and 12 bases separated the two germline ends. This CDR3 spans 13 amino acids. The CDR3 is CASRLTASYEQYF. The CDR3 DNA reads as TGCGCCAGCAGGCTGACAGCGAGCTACGAGCAGTACTTC.

On this clonotype: A read error may be the cause here, since a much bigger clone is one base away. The V and J genes are TRBV10-3 and TRBJ1-2; D gene ambiguous. The ends were cut back, 5 bases at V and 2 bases at J, with 15 bases in the middle. The CDR3 extends over 15 amino acids. CDR1 ENHRY and CDR2 SYGVKD come from the germline V gene. In DNA, the CDR3 is TGTGCCATCAGTACTTATCCCGGGAGGAACTATGGCTACACCTTC. Residues: CAISTYPGRNYGYTF.

This clonotype has a count of ten or more. The J gene is TRBJ1-2, the V gene TRBV12-3 or TRBV12-4, with 10 bases lining up with TRBD1. The length of the CDR3 is 14 residues. Losses at the gene ends were 3 bases for V and 3 bases for J; bases not matched to a gene: 1. For the CDR3, the DNA is TGTGCCAGCAGTTTGGGACAGGGGCACTATGGCTACACCTTC. Translating it yields CASSLGQGHYGYTF.

The table lists this clonotype with a few counts. This chain links TRBV29-1 with TRBJ2-7; D unclear. Trimming stripped 4 bases from V and 1 base from J, with 5 bases between. This CDR3 is built from 11 residues. Per germline, CDR1 SQVTM and CDR2 ANQGSEA. The CDR3 here is CSVVWSYEQYF. CDR3 coding DNA: TGCAGCGTTGTCTGGTCCTACGAGCAGTACTTC.

This clonotype has only a few counts. The chain carries TRBV12-3 or TRBV12-4 and TRBJ2-5, with D uncertain. The CDR3 spans 12 residues. V was trimmed by 1 base and J by 4 bases, leaving 4 bases between them. CDR3 nucleotide sequence: TGTGCCAGCAGTTTAGGGACAGAGACCCAGTACTTC. Amino acids: CASSLGTETQYF.